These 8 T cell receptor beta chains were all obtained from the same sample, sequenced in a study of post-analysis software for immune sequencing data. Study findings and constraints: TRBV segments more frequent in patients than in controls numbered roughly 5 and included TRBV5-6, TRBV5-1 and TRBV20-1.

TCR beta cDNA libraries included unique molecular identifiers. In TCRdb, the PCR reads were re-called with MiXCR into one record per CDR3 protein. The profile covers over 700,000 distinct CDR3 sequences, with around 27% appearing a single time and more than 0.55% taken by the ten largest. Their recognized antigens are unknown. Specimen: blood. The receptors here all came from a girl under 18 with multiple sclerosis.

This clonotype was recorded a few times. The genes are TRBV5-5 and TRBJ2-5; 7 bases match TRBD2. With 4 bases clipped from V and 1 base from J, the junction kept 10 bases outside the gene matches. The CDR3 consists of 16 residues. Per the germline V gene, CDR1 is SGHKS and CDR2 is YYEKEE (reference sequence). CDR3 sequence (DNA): TGTGCCAGCAGCCGTCCGACTAGCCTTTTCCAAGAGACCCAGTACTTC. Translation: CASSRPTSLFQETQYF. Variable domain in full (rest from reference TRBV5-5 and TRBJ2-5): DAGVTQSPTHLIKTRGQQVTLRCSPISGHKSVSWYQQVLGQGPQFIFQYYEKEERGRGNFPDRFSARQFPNYSSELNVNALLLGDSALYLCASSRPTSLFQETQYFGPGTRLLVL.

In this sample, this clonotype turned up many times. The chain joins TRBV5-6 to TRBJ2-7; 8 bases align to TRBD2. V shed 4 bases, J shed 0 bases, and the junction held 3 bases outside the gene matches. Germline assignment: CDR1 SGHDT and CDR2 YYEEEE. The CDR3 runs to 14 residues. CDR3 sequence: CASSGSGSSYEQYF. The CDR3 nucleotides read TGTGCCAGCAGCGGGAGCGGGAGCTCCTACGAGCAGTACTTC.

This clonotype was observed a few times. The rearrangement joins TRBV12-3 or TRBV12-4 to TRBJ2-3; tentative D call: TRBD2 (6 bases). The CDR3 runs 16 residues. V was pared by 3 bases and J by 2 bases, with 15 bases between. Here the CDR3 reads CASSLGQGLLTDTQYF. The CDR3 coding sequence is TGTGCCAGCAGTTTGGGGCAGGGACTCCTCACAGATACGCAGTATTTT.

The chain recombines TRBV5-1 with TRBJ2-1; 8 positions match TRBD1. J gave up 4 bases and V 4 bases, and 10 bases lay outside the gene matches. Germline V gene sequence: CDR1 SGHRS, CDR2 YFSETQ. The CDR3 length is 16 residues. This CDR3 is CASSNPTGVPYNEQFF. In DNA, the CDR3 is TGCGCCAGCAGCAACCCGACAGGGGTCCCTTACAATGAGCAGTTCTTC.

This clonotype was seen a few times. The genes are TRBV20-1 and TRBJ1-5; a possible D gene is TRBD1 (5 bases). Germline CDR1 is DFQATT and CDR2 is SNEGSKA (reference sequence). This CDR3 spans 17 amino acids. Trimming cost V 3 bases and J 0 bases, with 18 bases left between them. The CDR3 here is CSARLGRGRYSNQPQHF. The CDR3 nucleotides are TGCAGTGCTAGGTTGGGGAGGGGACGCTATAGCAATCAGCCCCAGCATTTT.

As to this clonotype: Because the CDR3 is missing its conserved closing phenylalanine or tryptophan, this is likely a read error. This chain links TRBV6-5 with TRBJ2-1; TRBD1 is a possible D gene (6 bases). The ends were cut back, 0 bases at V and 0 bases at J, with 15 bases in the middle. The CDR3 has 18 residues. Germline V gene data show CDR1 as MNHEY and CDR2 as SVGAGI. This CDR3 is CASSYSMFGGSSYNEQFL. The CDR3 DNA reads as TGTGCCAGCAGTTACTCGATGTTTGGGGGCAGCTCCTACAATGAGCAGTTCTTA.

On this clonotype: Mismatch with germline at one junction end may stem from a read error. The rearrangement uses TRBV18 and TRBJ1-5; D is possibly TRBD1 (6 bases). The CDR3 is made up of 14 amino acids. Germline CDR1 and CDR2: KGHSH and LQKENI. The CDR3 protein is CASSAGAGNQPRHF. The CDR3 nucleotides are TGTGCCAGCTCAGCGGGGGCGGGCAATCAGCCCCGGCATTTT.

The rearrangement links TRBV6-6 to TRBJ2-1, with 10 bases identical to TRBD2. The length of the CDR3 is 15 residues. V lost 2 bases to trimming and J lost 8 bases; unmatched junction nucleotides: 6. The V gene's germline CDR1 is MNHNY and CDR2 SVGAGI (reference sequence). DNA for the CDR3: TGTGCCAGCAGTTACCTAGCGGGAGTAGTTTATGAGCAGTTCTTC. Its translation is CASSYLAGVVYEQFF.